This T cell receptor (beta chain) was recorded in a study of T cells in Graves' hyperthyroidism and ophthalmopathy. Whole-study context: Peripheral blood was acquired at first diagnosis, ahead of any therapy whatsoever. Study results and caveats: Stable hyperthyroidism was separated from ophthalmopathy by a model based on 13 V-J features.

The definition of stable Graves' hyperthyroidism was no ophthalmopathy progression within 18 months. Source material for PBMCs was more than 7.5 ml fresh peripheral blood. The V gene's germline CDR1 is MDHEN and CDR2 SYDVKM. Trimming left V 2 bases short and J 0 bases short, with 18 bases between. The CDR3 is 18 amino acids. TCR beta CDR3 regions were amplified from RNA transcripts. First-round RT-PCR with HTBI primers amplified the TCR CDR3 region. TCRdb passed the multiplex PCR reads through MiXCR, listing each CDR3 protein once. The repertoire consists of 400,000 to 500,000 distinct CDR3 sequences, with about 13% occurring once and the leading ten covering around 5.3%. This clonotype was recorded many times. No antigen is known for it.

The sequenced sample consisted of blood. The V and J genes are TRBV28 and TRBJ2-3; D gene ambiguous. The TCR comes from a woman aged 18-30 years with Graves' hyperthyroidism. The chain's CDR3 is CASSLPTTDGTSTDTQYF. CDR3 DNA: TGTGCCAGCAGTTTACCCACTACGGACGGAACTAGCACAGATACGCAGTATTTT. Full variable domain (missing parts from reference TRBV28 and TRBJ2-3): DVKVTQSSRYLVKRTGEKVFLECVQDMDHENMFWYRQDPGLGLRLIYFSYDVKMKEKGDIPEGYSVSREKKERFSLILESASTNQTSMYLCASSLPTTDGTSTDTQYFGPGTRLTVL.